This entry is about one TCR beta chain. This specimen belongs to a study of blood T cell repertoires in COVID-19. Study context: The United States, Italy and Spain provided the acute and convalescent COVID-19 samples.

Per the original methods: Counts of nucleated cells, estimated from reference gene primer amplification, were obtained. Clones were read by immunoSEQ multiplex PCR, and TCRdb kept only the in-frame ones, dropping some. The DNA gave D and trimming, while V, J and clone size come from that table. The sample consists of around 130,000 clones, approximately 83% of them appearing once. This sequence originates from an older woman with acute or convalescent COVID-19. What was sequenced was peripheral blood.

The CDR3 reads CASNPQGTMNTEAFF. DNA for the CDR3: TGTGCCAGCAATCCACAGGGGACCATGAACACTGAAGCTTTCTTT. V usage is TRBV7-9 and J usage is TRBJ1-1; 7 bases fit TRBD1. The CDR3 has 15 residues. Germline values: CDR1 SEHNR, CDR2 FQNEAQ (reference sequence). V trimming: 7 bases; J trimming: 0 bases; junction bases outside the gene matches: 8.